This TCR beta chain was profiled in a study of T cells after yellow fever vaccination. TCRdb recomputed calls from the 5' RACE reads with MiXCR, one row per CDR3 protein. This table has 170,000 or so distinct CDR3 sequences, 5.5% to 8% appearing once. The CDR3 consists of 17 residues. V was trimmed by 2 bases and J by 12 bases, leaving 26 bases between them. The germline V gene encodes CDR1 LNHDA and CDR2 SQIVND (reference sequence). The sample consisted of CD4+ T cells sorted from PBMCs, taken on the day of the first yellow fever vaccination. The V gene is TRBV19, the J gene TRBJ1-5; D is undetermined. The TCR comes from a man younger than 35 who received the YFV17D yellow fever vaccine. CDR3 nucleotide sequence: TGTGCCAGTAGTATAAGGCAGGCATTTGAGCACACAAAGCACCAGCATTTT. The encoded protein is CASSIRQAFEHTKHQHF. The entire variable domain, with the rest obtained from reference TRBV19 and TRBJ1-5, is as follows: DGGITQSPKYLFRKEGQNVTLSCEQNLNHDAMYWYRQDPGQGLRLIYYSQIVNDFQKGDIAEGYSVSREKKESFPLTVTSAQKNPTAFYLCASSIRQAFEHTKHQHFGDGTRLSIL.